This T cell receptor beta chain was sequenced for a study of identical twins. Unique molecular identifiers were in the cDNA, with template-switch universal primer binding. TCRdb re-analysed the 5' RACE reads in MiXCR, keeping a single row per CDR3 protein. The sample holds 450,000 to 600,000 distinct CDR3 sequences; approximately 20% are singletons and the top ten take 0.48%. The CDR3 runs to 15 residues. Germline-derived CDR1 and CDR2 are MNHNS and SASEGT. V was clipped by 5 bases and J by 3 bases; unmatched bases: 7. This sample also belongs to another study, concerning yellow fever vaccine responses in identical twins.

This clonotype was sampled from a woman aged 18 to 35 in good health. Sequencing was carried out using CD4+ T cells sorted from blood. This chain connects TRBV6-1 to TRBJ2-3; 8 bases align to TRBD1. CDR3 sequence reads: CASSPRDRMTDTQYF. In nucleotides, the CDR3 is TGTGCCAGCAGTCCACGGGACAGGATGACAGATACGCAGTATTTT.